Below, 31 T cell receptor beta chains from the same sample are listed, as sequenced in a study of T cell clonality in common variable immunodeficiency. The repertoire was sequenced with immunoSEQ multiplex PCR; TCRdb's copy has only in-frame clones and lacks some. Recorded here are 52,000 or so clones, none singletons. Input material: peripheral blood mononuclear cells. These receptors were obtained from a person between 18 and 75 years old in good health.

This clone was recorded at least ten times. The CDR3 goes on 3 residues after the read ends, and that part is filled in from the germline J gene. V gene TRBV7-2 combines with J gene TRBJ1-5, with TRBD1 matching over 7 bases. V was clipped by 10 bases and J by 1 base; unmatched bases: 10. Looked up from germline, CDR1 is SGHTA and CDR2 is FQGNSA. This CDR3 region has 15 residues. The CDR3 loop is CATTDTGASNQPQHF. Partial CDR3 DNA: TGTGCCACCACTGATACAGGGGCCAGCAATCAGCCC.

This clone was counted ten times or more. The read falls 3 residues short of the CDR3 end, and the missing part is taken from the germline J gene. The rearrangement links TRBV19 to TRBJ1-6; 7 nucleotides align to TRBD1. CDR3 length: 15 amino acids. The germline V gene encodes CDR1 LNHDA and CDR2 SQIVND (reference sequence). V was clipped by 7 bases and J by 3 bases; unmatched bases: 6. The CDR3 sequence is CASTMGQFYNSPLHF. The part of the CDR3 DNA that was read is TGTGCCAGTACCATGGGACAGTTCTATAATTCACCC.

Ten or more counts support this clone. The missing CDR3 end, 3 residues past where the read stops, is filled in from the germline J gene. J is TRBJ1-5 and V is TRBV20-1, with a weak D call TRBD1 (6 bases). CDR3 length: 15 amino acids. With 6 bases removed from V and 6 bases from J, the gap between germline ends came to 21 bases. Germline assignment: CDR1 DFQATT and CDR2 SNEGSKA (reference sequence). The CDR3 reads CSATPTGRQGQPQHF. CDR3 bases read: TGCAGTGCGACTCCCACAGGGCGTCAAGGTCAGCCC.

This clone was recorded at least ten times. Incomplete CDR3 DNA: TGTGCCAGCAGCTTCTTCAGGGATTCAGACATT. The encoded protein is CASSFFRDSDI. The full CDR3 protein is CASSFFRDSDIQYF. The J gene is TRBJ2-4, the V gene TRBV7-9; D might be TRBD1 (5 bases). Sequencing ends 3 residues short of the CDR3 end; the germline J gene provides the rest. The ends were cut back, 3 bases at V and 8 bases at J, with 14 bases in the middle. The CDR3 has 14 residues. Looked up from germline, CDR1 is SEHNR and CDR2 is FQNEAQ (reference sequence).

At least ten counts were recorded for this clone. Read data end 3 residues before the CDR3 end; the end is taken from the germline J gene. The chain has TRBV23-1 and TRBJ2-7; 9 bases align to TRBD1. TRBV23-1 qualifies as an ORF whose function is uncertain. J gave up 6 bases and V 6 bases, and 12 bases lay outside the gene matches. The CDR3 runs to 15 residues. CDR3 sequence reads: CASSRSGTGSTEQYF. The part of the CDR3 DNA that was read is TGCGCCAGCAGCCGTTCCGGGACAGGGTCTACCGAG.

This clone was recorded many times. The CDR3 end falls 3 residues outside the read, so it is completed with the germline J gene. This chain uses TRBV15 with TRBJ2-2; D not certain. The germline V and J ends were trimmed by 7 bases and 1 base, with 10 bases remaining between them. CDR1 is LNHNV and CDR2 is YYDKDF in the germline V gene (reference sequence). The CDR3 covers 14 residues. The CDR3 DNA, read in part, is TGTGCCACCATGGAACGGGTGAACACCGGGGAG. Its protein is CATMERVNTGE. Given in full, the CDR3 is CATMERVNTGELFF.

As to this clone: Read sequence stops 3 residues before the CDR3 end, and the germline J gene provides the missing end. The chain employs TRBV5-1 and TRBJ1-4, with D maybe TRBD1 (5 bases). The CDR3 totals 16 residues. The V gene's germline CDR1 is SGHRS and CDR2 YFSETQ. The covered CDR3 bases are TGCGCCAGCCATGGGGGGGGTCAAGGCACCAATTCACCA. Translating gives CASHGGGQGTNSP. The entire CDR3 protein reads CASHGGGQGTNSPLFF.

The sample holds many counts of this clone. The read terminates 3 residues before the CDR3 end, so the remaining end is supplied by the germline J gene. V gene TRBV20-1 combines with J gene TRBJ1-2; D may be TRBD1 (5 bases). This CDR3 is built from 12 residues. Germline CDR1 DFQATT, CDR2 SNEGSKA (reference sequence). The V gene lost 6 bases and the J gene lost 5 bases, with 13 bases spanning the gap. CDR3 residues: CSASPGWYGYTF. Incomplete CDR3 DNA: TGCAGTGCCAGCCCAGGGTGGTATGGC.

This clone appeared many times. Sequencing ends 3 residues short of the CDR3 end; the germline J gene provides the rest. The chain has TRBV5-4 and TRBJ2-2, with 8 bases aligning to TRBD2. The V segment lost 4 bases and the J segment 4 bases; nucleotides outside the gene matches: 6. CDR1 and CDR2 from the germline V gene are SGHNT and YYREEE (reference sequence). This CDR3 has 15 residues. The CDR3 region is CASSTGLVGTGELFF. The DNA read from the CDR3 is TGTGCCAGCAGCACGGGACTAGTCGGCACCGGGGAG.

This clone was recorded many times. Coverage ceases 3 residues before the CDR3 finishes, and the germline J gene fills in the end. J is TRBJ1-6 and V is TRBV7-9; 7 positions agree with TRBD1. CDR3 length equals 15 residues. In germline, CDR1 is SEHNR, CDR2 FQNEAQ (reference sequence). V lost 5 bases, J lost 9 bases, and 10 bases stayed unmatched. This CDR3 reads CASSPLGQAFSPLHF. Incomplete CDR3 DNA: TGTGCCAGCAGCCCCCTCGGACAGGCCTTTTCACCC.

There are many counts of this clone. The CDR3 end lies 3 residues beyond the end of the read and is filled in from the germline J gene. The rearrangement joins TRBV2 to TRBJ2-5, with 9 bases fitting TRBD2. The V gene end was trimmed by 4 bases and the J gene end by 5 bases; junction bases not matched to a gene: 8. CDR1 and CDR2 (germline): SNHLY, FYNNEI. This CDR3 has 15 amino acids. Incomplete CDR3 DNA: TGTGCCAGCAGTGTCTCTAGCGGGAATTGGGAGACC. It specifies CASSVSSGNWET. The whole CDR3 sequence is CASSVSSGNWETQYF.

This clone was detected ten times or more. The CDR3 goes on 3 residues after the read ends, and that part is filled in from the germline J gene. This rearrangement joins TRBV5-1 to TRBJ2-5; 7 bases map to TRBD2. From germline, CDR1 is SGHRS and CDR2 YFSETQ. The CDR3 has 14 residues. The trim removed 2 bases at V and 5 bases at J, leaving 6 bases unmatched. The CDR3 loop reads CASSLKIAGETQYF. The sequenced CDR3 bases are TGCGCCAGCAGCTTAAAGATAGCGGGCGAGACC.

In regard to this clone: The read halts 3 residues ahead of the CDR3 end, with the missing end drawn from the germline J gene. The rearrangement uses TRBV18 and TRBJ1-2; possible D gene TRBD1, 6 bases. This CDR3 spans 14 amino acids. Looked up from germline, CDR1 is KGHSH and CDR2 is LQKENI. The CDR3 loop is CASSPPAGDNDYTF. CDR3 bases read: TGTGCCAGCTCACCACCGGCGGGGGACAATGAC. Based on the CDR3 plus reference TRBV18 and TRBJ1-2, the full variable domain is NAGVMQNPRHLVRRRGQEARLRCSPMKGHSHVYWYRQLPEEGLKFMVYLQKENIIDESGMPKERFSAEFPKEGPSILRIQQVVRGDSAAYFCASSPPAGDNDYTFGSGTRLTVV.

The CDR3 is CAWSRDSSFYDYTF. CDR3 bases read: TGTGCCTGGAGTCGGGACTCTTCTTTCTACGAC. The gene calls are TRBV30 and TRBJ1-2, with a tentative D call TRBD1 (5 bases). The CDR3 end falls 3 residues outside the read, so it is completed with the germline J gene. The length of the CDR3 is 14 residues. CDR1 and CDR2 from the germline V gene are GTSNPN and SVGIG (reference sequence).

This clone was counted at least ten times. The CDR3 extends 3 residues past the end of the read, so its final part is completed from the germline J gene. V usage is TRBV4-1 and J usage is TRBJ2-7; a weak D match, TRBD1 (7 bases). Looked up from germline, CDR1 is MGHRA and CDR2 is YSYEKL. The CDR3 totals 15 residues. V lost 0 bases and J 4 bases, leaving 13 bases between the germline ends. CDR3 DNA (partial): TGCGCCAGCAGCCAAGATACCAGGGGGGATTACGAG. Amino acids: CASSQDTRGDYE. The CDR3 in its entirety is CASSQDTRGDYEQYF.

There are many counts of this clone. The CDR3 end falls 3 residues outside the read, so it is completed with the germline J gene. The rearrangement uses TRBV19 and TRBJ1-2; possibly TRBD1 for D (6 bases). Looked up from germline, CDR1 is LNHDA and CDR2 is SQIVND (reference sequence). V lost 6 bases and J 2 bases, leaving 10 bases between the germline ends. This CDR3 region has 13 residues. The CDR3 reads CASSRRGNYGYTF. Partial CDR3 DNA: TGTGCCAGTAGCAGGAGGGGGAACTATGGC.

This clone was counted many times. The CDR3 goes on 3 residues after the read ends, and that part is filled in from the germline J gene. The gene calls are TRBV6-2 or TRBV6-3 and TRBJ1-6; 8 nucleotides agree with TRBD1. The CDR3 consists of 16 residues. Germline lookup yields CDR1 MNHEY and CDR2 SVGEGT. Losses at the gene ends were 0 bases for V and 7 bases for J; bases not matched to a gene: 5. CDR3 sequence: CASSYSRTGRNSPLHF. CDR3 DNA, as far as it was read: TGTGCCAGCAGTTACTCGAGGACAGGGCGGAATTCACCC.

This clone was observed many times. The read ends 3 residues shy of where the CDR3 ends; the end is completed using the germline J gene. The gene calls are TRBV20-1 and TRBJ2-3; 8 positions match TRBD2. The germline V gene has CDR1 DFQATT and CDR2 SNEGSKA (reference sequence). The CDR3 has 13 amino acids. The DNA read from the CDR3 is TGCAGTGCTAGAGGGACTAGCCAAGAGACG. It specifies CSARGTSQET. The CDR3, in full, reads CSARGTSQETQYF.

This clone occurred many times. From the germline J gene comes the end of the CDR3, since the read stops 3 residues before it. This rearrangement joins TRBV30 to TRBJ1-6; no reliable D call. Trimming left V 0 bases short and J 7 bases short, with 7 bases between. This CDR3 has 13 amino acids. Germline CDR1 and CDR2: GTSNPN and SVGIG (reference sequence). The CDR3 bases that were read are TGTGCCTGGAGTGTACAGCACAATTCACCC. Translating gives CAWSVQHNSP. The full CDR3 protein is CAWSVQHNSPLHF.

Ten or more counts support this clone. Coverage ceases 3 residues before the CDR3 finishes, and the germline J gene fills in the end. The chain employs TRBV30 and TRBJ2-7; D might be TRBD1 (6 bases). Trimming cost V 0 bases and J 2 bases, with 14 bases left between them. Germline loops: CDR1 GTSNPN, CDR2 SVGIG (reference sequence). This CDR3 is 15 amino acids long. The CDR3 spells CAWSVYDTGTYEQYF. The covered CDR3 bases are TGTGCCTGGAGTGTATACGATACAGGGACCTACGAG.

This clone occurred many times. The read finishes 3 residues shy of the CDR3 end, and the germline J gene is used to complete it. This chain uses TRBV9 with TRBJ2-5; possibly TRBD1 for D (6 bases). Germline-derived CDR1 and CDR2 are SGDLS and YYNGEE. Trimming pared 0 bases from V and 4 bases from J, leaving 13 bases between. The CDR3 runs 15 residues. CDR3 DNA, as far as it was read: TGTGCCAGCAGCGTAGACTCAGGGGTCGGAGAGACC. Protein product: CASSVDSGVGET. The full-length CDR3 reads as CASSVDSGVGETQYF.

This clone was counted at least ten times. The read is 3 residues too short to cover the CDR3 end, so that end is filled in from the germline J gene. The chain uses TRBV18 and TRBJ1-1, with a weak D call TRBD1 (5 bases). V dropped 6 bases and J dropped 1 base, with 18 bases sitting between them. CDR3 size: 16 residues. CDR1 is KGHSH and CDR2 is LQKENI in the germline V gene. Incomplete CDR3 DNA: TGTGCCAGCTCGCCCGATCAGGGAAAGGCGAACACTGAA. This translates into CASSPDQGKANTE. The full CDR3 protein reads CASSPDQGKANTEAFF. The variable domain in full, completed from reference TRBV18 and TRBJ1-1, reads NAGVMQNPRHLVRRRGQEARLRCSPMKGHSHVYWYRQLPEEGLKFMVYLQKENIIDESGMPKERFSAEFPKEGPSILRIQQVVRGDSAAYFCASSPDQGKANTEAFFGQGTRLTVV.

This clone appeared many times. Read coverage stops 3 residues before the CDR3 terminus; the germline J gene supplies the remainder. The J gene is TRBJ2-1, the V gene TRBV2; 10 bases are shared with TRBD2. The CDR3 is 16 residues long. Trimming at V came to 6 bases and at J to 6 bases, leaving 11 bases not matched to a gene. Germline CDR1 and CDR2: SNHLY and FYNNEI. The CDR3 DNA, read in part, is TGTGCCAGCAGGGGCCCTAGCGGGAGAACCAGCAATGAG. Translation gives CASRGPSGRTSNE. The whole CDR3 sequence is CASRGPSGRTSNEQFF.

There are many counts of this clone. The covered CDR3 bases are TGTGCCAGCAGTGGGCATCGGGACAGGATCTACAATGAG. Its protein product is CASSGHRDRIYNE. In full, the CDR3 reads CASSGHRDRIYNEQFF. The V and J genes are TRBV6-1 and TRBJ2-1; 8 bases are shared with TRBD1. With the read ending 3 residues before the CDR3 end, the germline J gene is used to fill in that end. There are 16 residues in the CDR3. V was pared by 4 bases and J by 3 bases, with 8 bases of the junction left unmatched. The germline V gene encodes CDR1 MNHNS and CDR2 SASEGT.

This clone was seen repeatedly, ten times or more. The sequence runs out 3 residues before the end of the CDR3; the remainder is reconstructed from the germline J gene. This sequence joins TRBV20-1 and TRBJ2-1; D is perhaps TRBD2 (7 bases). The V and J ends lost 7 bases and 4 bases respectively, with 14 bases between them. Germline V gene lookup returns CDR1 DFQATT and CDR2 SNEGSKA (reference sequence). The CDR3 runs to 13 residues. CDR3 DNA (partial): TGCAGTGTAGGGGGAGGGTTATACAATGAG. Its protein is CSVGGGLYNE. The full CDR3 sequence reads CSVGGGLYNEQFF.

This clone occurred many times. The read ends 3 residues before the CDR3 terminus; that terminus is restored from the germline J gene. The J gene is TRBJ1-2, the V gene TRBV5-6; unclear D gene. Germline-derived CDR1 and CDR2 are SGHDT and YYEEEE. The CDR3 has 15 amino acids. Trimming shortened V by 1 base and J by 4 bases, and 14 bases separated the two germline ends. CDR3 region: CASSLKADSIYGYTF. The covered CDR3 bases are TGTGCCAGCAGCTTGAAGGCAGACTCTATCTATGGC.

This clone was counted ten times or more. The CDR3 end is not reached by the read, which stops 3 residues before it; the germline J gene fills it in. The chain joins TRBV29-1 to TRBJ1-1; 11 positions match TRBD1. The CDR3 runs to 12 residues. Looked up from germline, CDR1 is SQVTM and CDR2 is ANQGSEA. The sequenced part of the CDR3 DNA is TGCAGCGTTCTCGGGACAGGGGGTAGG. Protein product: CSVLGTGGR. The entire CDR3 protein reads CSVLGTGGRAFF.

Ten or more counts support this clone. The read gets to within 3 residues of the CDR3 end, and the germline J gene fills in the rest. This rearrangement joins TRBV20-1 to TRBJ2-3; 7 bases align to TRBD2. The ends lost 6 bases at V and 2 bases at J; junction bases unmatched: 11. The germline V gene has CDR1 DFQATT and CDR2 SNEGSKA (reference sequence). The CDR3 loop spans 15 amino acids. CDR3 sequence: CSAMRESPSTDTQYF. The sequenced part of the CDR3 DNA is TGCAGTGCCATGCGGGAGAGCCCTTCCACAGATACG.

The table lists this clone with many counts. The DNA ends 3 residues before the CDR3 does, and the rest of the CDR3 is filled in from the germline J gene. This chain links TRBV10-3 with TRBJ2-1, with D possibly being TRBD2 (5 bases). This CDR3 is 11 amino acids long. Germline V gene data show CDR1 as ENHRY and CDR2 as SYGVKD. V was pared by 10 bases and J by 9 bases, with 13 bases between. CDR3 in amino acids: CATSSGVEQFF. The part of the CDR3 DNA that was read is TGTGCCACCTCCTCCGGGGTTGAG.

This clone came up many times. The read finishes 3 residues shy of the CDR3 end, and the germline J gene is used to complete it. The genes are TRBV29-1 and TRBJ2-1, with TRBD2 identical over 14 bases. Germline-derived CDR1 and CDR2 are SQVTM and ANQGSEA. This CDR3 is 16 amino acids long. With V trimmed by 4 bases and J by 7 bases, 9 bases remained unmatched. The DNA read from the CDR3 is TGCAGCGTTGGACTAGCGGGAGGGCCATCTCGGAATGAG. The encoded protein is CSVGLAGGPSRNE. The full CDR3 protein reads CSVGLAGGPSRNEQFF.

In this sample, this clone turned up many times. From the germline J gene comes the end of the CDR3, since the read stops 3 residues before it. The chain uses TRBV19 and TRBJ2-1, with unresolved D. The V end was cut by 3 bases, the J end by 4 bases, with 16 bases between. Germline lookup yields CDR1 LNHDA and CDR2 SQIVND (reference sequence). CDR3 length: 16 amino acids. This CDR3 is CASSIRQEPQYNEQFF. The CDR3 bases that were read are TGTGCCAGTAGTATCCGTCAGGAGCCCCAATACAATGAG.